This T cell receptor beta chain was profiled in a study of Ad26.COV2.S vaccination and SARS-CoV-2 variants. Study-wide results and limits: The TCR breadth and depth analyses may have understated or missed part of the total T cell responses. Vaccinees reportedly had broad spike-specific CD8+ and CD4+ T cell responses.

In regard to this clone: No antigen is known for it.

Sequencing used immunoSEQ multiplex PCR; TCRdb keeps in-frame clones, though not all of them. The sample has a few hundred thousand clones, under 90% seen once; the top ten hold over 5%. CDR1 and CDR2 from the germline V gene are ENHRY and SYGVKD. Trimming removed 6 bases from V and 7 bases from J; junction bases left unmatched: 8. The CDR3 is 13 amino acids. Treatment given: over 15 received Ad26.COV2.S at low or high dose, single or two shots; about 5 received placebo; per-sample allocation not given. Specimen acquisition occurred on day 63 following the initial vaccine or placebo injection. The starting material was peripheral blood, obtained in a trial of Ad26.COV2.S vaccine versus placebo. V and J are TRBV10-3 and TRBJ1-1, with 7 bases aligning to TRBD1. This TCR was recovered from a person between 18 and 59 years old who received the Ad26.COV2.S COVID-19 vaccine or a placebo. DNA for the CDR3: TGTGCCATCAGCTCGGACAGGCGACGTGAAGCTTTCTTT. Amino acids: CAISSDRRREAFF.